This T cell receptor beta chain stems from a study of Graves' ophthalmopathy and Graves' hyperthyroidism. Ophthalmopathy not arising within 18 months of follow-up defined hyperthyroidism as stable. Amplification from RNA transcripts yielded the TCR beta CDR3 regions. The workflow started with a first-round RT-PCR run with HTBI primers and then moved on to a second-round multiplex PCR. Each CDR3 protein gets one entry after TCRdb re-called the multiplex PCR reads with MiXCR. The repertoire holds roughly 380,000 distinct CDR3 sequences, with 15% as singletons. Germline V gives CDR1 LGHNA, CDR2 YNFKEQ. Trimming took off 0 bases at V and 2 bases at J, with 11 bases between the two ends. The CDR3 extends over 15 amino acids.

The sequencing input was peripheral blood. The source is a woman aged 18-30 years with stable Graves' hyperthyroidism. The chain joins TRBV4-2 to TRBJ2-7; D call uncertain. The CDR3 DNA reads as TGTGCCAGCAGCCAAGAACCCGGGCGCACCTACGAGCAGTACTTC. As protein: CASSQEPGRTYEQYF.